This entry lists 20 T cell receptor beta chains sequenced from one sample in a study of T cell responses to AZD1222 COVID-19 vaccine. Only in-frame clones appear in the TCRdb table, and some are missing; sequencing was by immunoSEQ multiplex PCR. The sample contains about 130,000 clones, approximately 94% of which appear only once. Sequenced material: peripheral blood, taken on day 0 of AZD1222 vaccination. These receptors were collected from an adult in good health.

This chain joins TRBV4-2 and TRBJ2-3; D is perhaps TRBD2 (5 bases). The CDR3 totals 16 residues. V shed 1 base and J shed 3 bases, with 14 bases lying between them. Per the germline V gene, CDR1 is LGHNA and CDR2 is YNFKEQ. DNA for the CDR3: TGTGCCAGCAGCCAAGCCTACGGTGGGAGTACAGATACGCAGTATTTT. This gives the protein CASSQAYGGSTDTQYF.

The genes are TRBV3-1 (or the pseudogene TRBV3-2) and TRBJ1-2; no clear D gene. The germline V and J ends were trimmed by 1 base and 3 bases, with 9 bases remaining between them. Germline V gene sequence: CDR1 LGHDT, CDR2 YNNKEL (reference sequence). The CDR3 has 14 amino acids. The CDR3 nucleotides read TGTGCCAGCAGCCAAGTGGCACTAGACTATGGCTACACCTTC. As protein: CASSQVALDYGYTF.

V and J are TRBV30 and TRBJ1-3; D remains ambiguous. CDR1 and CDR2 (germline): GTSNPN, SVGIG (reference sequence). Trimming took off 0 bases at V and 3 bases at J, with 9 bases between the two ends. The CDR3 totals 14 residues. The CDR3 nucleotides read TGTGCCTGGAGTGTAGGTTCGGTTGGAAACACCATATATTTT. It specifies CAWSVGSVGNTIYF.

This clone was detected only once. This CDR3 is CASSPIQSSYNEQFF. CDR3 DNA sequence: TGTGCCAGCTCACCAATTCAGAGCTCCTACAATGAGCAGTTCTTC. The gene calls are TRBV18 and TRBJ2-1; no definite D call. There are 15 residues in the CDR3. Germline CDR1 KGHSH, CDR2 LQKENI. V was shortened by 2 bases and J by 0 bases, with 8 bases between the two germline ends.

Here the CDR3 DNA reads TGTGCCAGCAGCCCCTTCCCTAGCGGGAGGGCCAATGAGCAGTTCTTC. Translating it yields CASSPFPSGRANEQFF. This chain connects TRBV7-6 to TRBJ2-1, with 12 bases that match TRBD2. The CDR3 sequence is 16 residues long. Germline V gene lookup returns CDR1 SGHVS and CDR2 FNYEAQ. Trimming cost V 5 bases and J 6 bases; bases outside gene matches: 8.

CDR3 nucleotide sequence: TGTGCCTGGAGGAGACTCGAACTAATGAACACTGAAGCTTTCTTT. Its protein product is CAWRRLELMNTEAFF. J is TRBJ1-1 and V is TRBV30; D gene unclear. CDR1 is GTSNPN and CDR2 is SVGIG in the germline V gene (reference sequence). The V end lost 3 bases, the J end lost 0 bases, and 14 bases lay between the germline ends. The CDR3 is 15 amino acids.

The V gene is TRBV5-1, the J gene TRBJ2-7; tentatively, D is TRBD2 (5 bases). Germline V gene sequence: CDR1 SGHRS, CDR2 YFSETQ. The CDR3 contains 15 residues. Trimming cost V 4 bases and J 2 bases, with 16 bases left between them. CDR3 protein: CASSPPPAATYEQYF. The CDR3, as DNA: TGCGCCAGCAGCCCCCCCCCAGCGGCAACCTACGAGCAGTACTTC.

This chain joins TRBV18 and TRBJ1-1; D is ambiguous. Between the trimmed V and J ends, which lost 0 bases and 2 bases, there was a span of 7 bases. The CDR3 has 14 residues. The germline gives CDR1 KGHSH, CDR2 LQKENI. CDR3 residues: CASSPPSVNTEAFF. The CDR3 nucleotides read TGTGCCAGCTCACCACCCTCAGTTAACACTGAAGCTTTCTTT.

The V call is TRBV30, the J call TRBJ2-7; 8 nucleotides line up with TRBD2. Germline lookup yields CDR1 GTSNPN and CDR2 SVGIG (reference sequence). The CDR3 length is 12 residues. The junction had 4 bases not matched to a gene; V was cut back by 2 bases and J by 7 bases. CDR3 DNA: TGTGCCTGGAGTTCCCAGCGGGGGGAGCAGTACTTC. Its protein product is CAWSSQRGEQYF.

This rearrangement joins TRBV28 to TRBJ1-1; the D gene is possibly TRBD1 (5 bases). The CDR3 length is 11 residues. With 3 bases removed from V and 10 bases from J, the gap between germline ends came to 9 bases. CDR1 and CDR2 (germline): MDHEN, SYDVKM. The chain's CDR3 is CASSLGRTAFF. The CDR3 DNA is TGTGCCAGCAGTTTGGGGCGGACAGCTTTCTTT.

The chain uses TRBV27 and TRBJ2-2; D ambiguous. Trimming shortened V by 2 bases and J by 0 bases, and 7 bases separated the two germline ends. The CDR3 loop spans 15 amino acids. CDR1 is MNHEY and CDR2 is SMNVEV in the germline V gene (reference sequence). DNA for the CDR3: TGTGCCAGCAGTTTAAAGTCGGCGAACACCGGGGAGCTGTTTTTT. Protein sequence: CASSLKSANTGELFF.

This clone was seen a single time. The chain recombines TRBV5-4 with TRBJ1-3; D is unclear. The ends were cut back, 0 bases at V and 0 bases at J, with 7 bases in the middle. The CDR3 sequence is 15 residues long. Germline CDR1 and CDR2: SGHNT and YYREEE (reference sequence). CDR3 loop: CASSLGPGSGNTIYF. DNA of the CDR3: TGTGCCAGCAGCTTGGGGCCAGGCTCTGGAAACACCATATATTTT.

Of note for this clone: The junction departs from germline at one end; a sequencing error may be responsible. This chain joins TRBV28 and TRBJ1-5; D not resolved. This CDR3 has 16 amino acids. Germline assignment: CDR1 MDHEN and CDR2 SYDVKM. The CDR3 DNA sequence: TGTGCCAGCGGTTTGATAGGAGGGTATAGCAATCAGCCCCAGCATTTT. This encodes CASGLIGGYSNQPQHF.

The chain joins TRBV29-1 to TRBJ2-7; TRBD1 might be the D (7 bases). The CDR3 has 13 amino acids. Germline assignment: CDR1 SQVTM and CDR2 ANQGSEA. Between the trimmed V and J ends, which lost 2 bases and 6 bases, there was a span of 14 bases. The CDR3 nucleotides are TGCAGCGTTGAATTTGCAGGGGGAGGCGAGCAGTACTTC. This encodes CSVEFAGGGEQYF.

This sequence joins TRBV6-5 and TRBJ2-7; D is ambiguous. CDR1 is MNHEY and CDR2 is SVGAGI in the germline V gene. The V gene lost 5 bases and the J gene lost 6 bases, with 14 bases spanning the gap. The CDR3 is 13 residues long. In DNA form, the CDR3 reads TGTGCCAGCAGTCCCCGTACGGTCGGCGAGCAGTACTTC. This translates into CASSPRTVGEQYF.

This clone has only one observation. This chain joins TRBV27 and TRBJ2-7, with D unclear. This CDR3 spans 14 amino acids. Germline assignment: CDR1 MNHEY and CDR2 SMNVEV (reference sequence). Trimming took 5 bases from V and 9 from J, leaving 20 bases between them. CDR3 sequence reads: CASSPRALRDGQYF. The CDR3 DNA is TGTGCCAGCAGTCCCCGGGCCCTCAGAGACGGGCAGTACTTC.

The chain uses TRBV4-1 and TRBJ1-2; maybe TRBD1 (5 bases). Trimming cost V 5 bases and J 0 bases, with 16 bases left between them. The CDR3 spans 16 residues. Per the germline V gene, CDR1 is MGHRA and CDR2 is YSYEKL. The chain's CDR3 is CASSLEQGKTNYGYTF. The CDR3 DNA is TGCGCCAGCAGCTTAGAGCAGGGCAAGACTAACTATGGCTACACCTTC.

The chain recombines TRBV28 with TRBJ2-7, with D unresolved. Deletions cut 5 bases from V and 4 bases from J, with 6 bases between. Germline V gene data show CDR1 as MDHEN and CDR2 as SYDVKM. This CDR3 is built from 11 residues. CDR3 bases: TGTGCCAGCAGTCAGAGATACGAGCAGTACTTC. It specifies CASSQRYEQYF.

Only one count was recorded for this clone. The genes are TRBV3-1 (or the pseudogene TRBV3-2) and TRBJ1-5; D unresolved. The CDR3 spans 15 residues. Germline lookup yields CDR1 LGHDT and CDR2 YNNKEL (reference sequence). Trimming removed 1 base at V and 0 bases at J, with 7 bases between. CDR3 protein: CASSQGPNSNQPQHF. DNA for the CDR3: TGTGCCAGCAGCCAAGGACCGAATAGCAATCAGCCCCAGCATTTT.

CDR3 residues: CASSSQGGVVYTF. For the CDR3, the DNA is TGTGCCAGCAGCTCGCAGGGGGGTGTCGTCTACACCTTC. This chain connects TRBV5-6 to TRBJ1-2; TRBD1 agrees at 7 bases. The CDR3 covers 13 residues. Germline CDR1 and CDR2: SGHDT and YYEEEE. J lost 10 bases, V lost 3 bases, and 9 bases had no gene match.